This T cell receptor (beta chain) was retrieved from a study of T cell responses to AZD1222 COVID-19 vaccine. Study conclusions and caveats: Seropositive at baseline were only a handful of AZD1222 recipients. Spike-specific TCRs gained breadth and depth after people received two AZD1222 doses. Possibly, clonal diversity was underestimated; donors were largely white British and included more females.

Clones were sequenced by immunoSEQ multiplex PCR, and TCRdb holds only the in-frame ones, with some missing. Seen here are tens of thousands of clones, roughly 88% observed once, and the top ten hold about a fifth. The V and J ends lost 7 bases and 3 bases respectively, with 17 bases between them. Germline CDR1 MNHEY, CDR2 SVGAGI. This CDR3 spans 15 amino acids. In the case of this clone: Its antigen is unidentified.

This clonotype was obtained from an adult in good health. The sample here was peripheral blood, taken on day 0 of AZD1222 vaccination. V and J are TRBV6-5 and TRBJ2-3, with TRBD2 as a possible D gene (6 bases). CDR3 nucleotides: TGTGCCAGCACGTCTGGCGGGGCCACTACAGATACGCAGTATTTT. It is translated as CASTSGGATTDTQYF.